This is a list of T cell receptor beta chains from one sample in a study of CD8 T cells in Susac syndrome. TCRdb reprocessed the immunoSEQ multiplex PCR reads with MiXCR, giving one entry per CDR3 protein. The sample records under 200,000 distinct CDR3 sequences, 85% to 95% being singletons. Sequenced material: CD8+ T cells from PBMCs. These receptor sequences come from a human donor with multiple sclerosis. The CDR3 runs from the conserved cysteine through the conserved F or W. D genes are given only for firm matches. Clone size is shown for a subset of rows, as once, few, many or a class of expanded clone.

V	size	D	J	CDR3	DNA
TRBV12-3/TRBV12-4	once	NA	TRBJ2-1	CASSLRYEQFF	TGTGCCAGCAGTTTAAGATATGAGCAGTTCTTC
TRBV9	NA	NA	TRBJ1-1	CASSPWDNAGTEAFF	TGTGCCAGCAGCCCGTGGGACAACGCGGGTACTGAAGCTTTCTTT
TRBV9	NA	TRBD2	TRBJ2-5	CASSVWGGQETQYF	TGTGCCAGCAGCGTTTGGGGGGGCCAAGAGACCCAGTACTTC
TRBV2	NA	NA	TRBJ1-3	CASSDRRLTSGNTIYF	TGTGCCAGCAGTGATAGGAGGCTCACCTCTGGAAACACCATATATTTT
TRBV13	NA	NA	TRBJ1-5	CASSLRGDQPQHF	TGTGCCAGCAGCTTGAGGGGGGACCAGCCCCAGCATTTT
TRBV20-1	NA	NA	TRBJ1-5	CSARDYETVNQPQHF	TGCAGTGCTAGAGATTATGAGACAGTTAATCAGCCCCAGCATTTT
TRBV20-1	NA	NA	TRBJ2-7	CSARVRDYEQYF	TGCAGTGCTAGAGTAAGAGACTACGAGCAGTACTTC
TRBV9	NA	NA	TRBJ2-7	CASSVGFGASYEQYF	TGTGCCAGCAGCGTAGGTTTCGGGGCGAGCTACGAGCAGTACTTC
TRBV27	NA	NA	TRBJ1-5	CASSLGWSNQPQHF	TGTGCCAGCAGTTTAGGATGGAGCAATCAGCCCCAGCATTTT
TRBV9	once	NA	TRBJ1-2	CASSVSGLLHYGYTF	TGTGCCAGCAGCGTTTCCGGACTGCTCCACTATGGCTACACCTTC
TRBV7-6	NA	TRBD1	TRBJ2-7	CASSLAADRGSEQYF	TGTGCCAGCAGCTTAGCGGCGGACAGGGGGTCCGAGCAGTACTTC
TRBV15	NA	TRBD1	TRBJ2-5	CATWDGGNRGYQETQYF	TGTGCCACCTGGGATGGAGGAAACAGGGGGTACCAAGAGACCCAGTACTTC
TRBV18	few	NA	TRBJ2-5	CASSPPQETQYF	TGTGCCAGCTCACCTCCCCAAGAGACCCAGTACTTC
TRBV14	NA	NA	TRBJ2-7	CASSQGLYVYEQYF	TGTGCCAGCAGCCAAGGGTTATACGTCTACGAGCAGTACTTC
TRBV6-2/TRBV6-3	NA	TRBD2	TRBJ2-5	CASSSIAGGETQYF	TGTGCCAGCAGTTCCATAGCGGGAGGAGAGACCCAGTACTTC
TRBV7-9	NA	NA	TRBJ1-6	CASRSEGVNSPLHF	TGTGCCAGCAGATCCGAGGGCGTCAATTCACCCCTCCACTTT
TRBV12-3/TRBV12-4	NA	TRBD2	TRBJ2-7	CASRERGRTYEQYF	TGTGCCAGCCGCGAGCGGGGACGGACCTACGAGCAGTACTTC
TRBV5-4	few	NA	TRBJ2-7	CASSRSGSEQYF	TGTGCCAGCAGCCGGAGCGGTAGCGAGCAGTACTTC
TRBV28	NA	NA	TRBJ1-4	CASSPAQNEKLFF	TGTGCCAGCAGTCCGGCGCAAAATGAAAAACTGTTTTTT
TRBV7-9	NA	TRBD2	TRBJ2-7	CASSLAGLADEQYF	TGTGCCAGCAGCTTGGCGGGACTAGCGGACGAGCAGTACTTC
TRBV9	NA	NA	TRBJ2-1	CASSPTVADNEQFF	TGTGCCAGCAGCCCAACCGTAGCGGACAATGAGCAGTTCTTC
TRBV2	NA	TRBD2	TRBJ2-3	CASSEPEAGSSTDTQYF	TGTGCCAGCAGTGAACCCGAAGCGGGATCAAGCACAGATACGCAGTATTTT
TRBV20-1	NA	TRBD1	TRBJ1-2	CSARVSDRGLYGYTF	TGCAGTGCTAGAGTTTCAGACAGGGGGCTCTATGGCTACACCTTC
TRBV4-2	NA	TRBD1	TRBJ2-1	CASSPGTGDWPFF	TGTGCCAGCAGTCCCGGGACAGGGGATTGGCCGTTCTTC
TRBV12-3/TRBV12-4	NA	TRBD1	TRBJ2-7	CASKNTDRVGYEQYF	TGTGCCAGCAAAAACACCGACAGGGTCGGCTACGAGCAGTACTTC
TRBV7-9	once	NA	TRBJ2-7	CASSSDKITYEQYF	TGTGCCAGCAGCTCAGACAAGATCACCTACGAGCAGTACTTC
TRBV5-1	NA	TRBD2	TRBJ2-1	CASRPTSGSYNEQFF	TGCGCCAGCAGACCGACTAGCGGTTCCTACAATGAGCAGTTCTTC
TRBV5-1	once	NA	TRBJ2-1	CASSLGLSEQFF	TGCGCCAGCAGCTTGGGACTATCGGAGCAGTTCTTC
TRBV30	NA	NA	TRBJ2-5	CAWSVQLETQYF	TGTGCCTGGAGTGTACAGTTAGAGACCCAGTACTTC
TRBV7-9	NA	NA	TRBJ2-7	CASSFEFYEQYF	TGTGCCAGCAGTTTTGAATTCTACGAGCAGTACTTC
TRBV11-2	NA	NA	TRBJ1-2	CASSRTDYGYTF	TGTGCCAGCAGCCGGACAGACTATGGCTACACCTTC
TRBV11-2	few	TRBD1	TRBJ1-1	CASSLVRGDRENTEAFF	TGTGCCAGCAGCTTAGTTCGGGGGGACAGAGAGAACACTGAAGCTTTCTTT
TRBV2	NA	TRBD1	TRBJ2-7	CASHPTGVPLEQYF	TGTGCCAGTCACCCGACAGGGGTTCCCCTCGAGCAGTACTTC
TRBV19	NA	NA	TRBJ1-1	CASSTSSLEAFF	TGTGCCAGTAGTACTTCGTCTCTGGAAGCTTTCTTT
TRBV29-1	NA	NA	TRBJ1-5	CSVRGIGQPQHF	TGCAGCGTAAGGGGCATCGGGCAGCCCCAGCATTTT